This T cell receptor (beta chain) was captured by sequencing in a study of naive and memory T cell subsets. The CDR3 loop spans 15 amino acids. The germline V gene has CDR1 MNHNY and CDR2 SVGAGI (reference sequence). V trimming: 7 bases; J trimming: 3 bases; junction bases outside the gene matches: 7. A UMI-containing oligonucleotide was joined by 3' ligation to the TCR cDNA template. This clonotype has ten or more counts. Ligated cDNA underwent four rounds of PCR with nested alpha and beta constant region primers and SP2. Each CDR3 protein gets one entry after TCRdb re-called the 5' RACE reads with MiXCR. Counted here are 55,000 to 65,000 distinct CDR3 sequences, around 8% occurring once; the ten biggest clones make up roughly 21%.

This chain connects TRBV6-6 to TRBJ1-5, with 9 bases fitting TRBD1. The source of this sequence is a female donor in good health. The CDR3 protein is CASTEQGADNQPQHF. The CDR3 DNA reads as TGTGCCAGCACCGAACAGGGGGCGGACAATCAGCCCCAGCATTTT.